These 2 T cell receptor beta chains share one sample of origin, sequenced in a study of beta chain features in type 1 diabetes. Study-wide points: Moderately but significantly shorter TCRB CDR3s were found in Type 1 diabetes patients in all four CD4+ subsets.

Expressed TCRB transcripts were sequenced after all isolated RNA was converted to cDNA. Some clones are missing from TCRdb's copy, which holds only in-frame ones; the method was immunoSEQ multiplex PCR. There are about 740,000 clones in the sample; 13% occur only once, and 0.022% lies in the top ten. Antigen specificity for these receptors is unknown. Source material: naive CD4+ T cells from blood. Source of these receptors: a man younger than 30 with type 1 diabetes.

The chain is built from TRBV7-6 and TRBJ1-1, with TRBD1 as a possible D gene (5 bases). V was cut by 4 bases and J by 0 bases, with 12 bases left in between. The V gene's germline CDR1 is SGHVS and CDR2 FNYEAQ. This CDR3 is 15 amino acids long. The CDR3 region is CASSSIGHLNTEAFF. The CDR3 coding sequence is TGTGCCAGCAGCTCGATTGGACACTTGAACACTGAAGCTTTCTTT.

The table lists this clone with a few counts. The V call is TRBV9, the J call TRBJ2-3; 8 bases are shared with TRBD2. The V gene end was trimmed by 9 bases and the J gene end by 0 bases; junction bases not matched to a gene: 6. CDR1 is SGDLS and CDR2 is YYNGEE in the germline V gene. The CDR3 has 14 amino acids. The CDR3 protein is CATGRLASTDTQYF. CDR3 DNA: TGTGCCACCGGTCGACTAGCGAGCACAGATACGCAGTATTTT.